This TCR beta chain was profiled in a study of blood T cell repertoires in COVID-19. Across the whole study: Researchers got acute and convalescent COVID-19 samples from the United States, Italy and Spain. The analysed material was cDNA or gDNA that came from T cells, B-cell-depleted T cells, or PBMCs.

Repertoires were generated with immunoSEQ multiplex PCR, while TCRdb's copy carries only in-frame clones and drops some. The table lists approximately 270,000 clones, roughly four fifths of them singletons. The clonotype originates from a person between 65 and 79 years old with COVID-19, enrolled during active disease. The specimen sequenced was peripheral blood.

The CDR3 DNA sequence: TGCGCCAGCAGTCAATCGAGACACCATAATGAAAAACTGTTTTTT. Amino acid sequence: CASSQSRHHNEKLFF. The chain couples TRBV23-1 to TRBJ1-4, with unresolved D. TRBV23-1 is classed as an ORF, of uncertain function. This CDR3 is built from 15 residues. V dropped 0 bases and J dropped 4 bases, with 9 bases sitting between them.